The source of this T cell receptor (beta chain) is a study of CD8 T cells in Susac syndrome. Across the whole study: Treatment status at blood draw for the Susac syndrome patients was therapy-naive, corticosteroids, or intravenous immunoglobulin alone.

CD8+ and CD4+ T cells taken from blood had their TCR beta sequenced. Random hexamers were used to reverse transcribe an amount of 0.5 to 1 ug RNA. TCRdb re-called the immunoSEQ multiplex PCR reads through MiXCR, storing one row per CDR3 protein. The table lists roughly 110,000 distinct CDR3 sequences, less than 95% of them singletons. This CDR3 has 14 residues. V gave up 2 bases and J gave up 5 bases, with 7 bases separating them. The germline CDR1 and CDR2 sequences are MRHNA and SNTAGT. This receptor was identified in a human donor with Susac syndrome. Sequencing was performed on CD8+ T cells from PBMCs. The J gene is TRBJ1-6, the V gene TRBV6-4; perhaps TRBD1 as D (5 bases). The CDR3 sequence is CASSDRGDNSPLHF. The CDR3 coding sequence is TGTGCCAGCAGTGACAGAGGGGATAATTCACCCCTCCACTTT.